Listed below are T cell receptor beta chains from one sample, sequenced in a study of blood T cell repertoires in COVID-19. Clones were read by immunoSEQ multiplex PCR, and TCRdb kept only the in-frame ones, dropping some. The sample includes about 240,000 clones, about four fifths of them seen just once. Sequenced input: peripheral blood. These receptors were taken from a man aged 25-45 years who had recovered from COVID-19. Both conserved end residues are part of each CDR3. D genes are given only for firm matches. The size of a clone is reported for some rows only, either as once, few or many, or as a class for expanded clones.

abundance,j_gene,v_gene,d_gene,CDR3nt,CDR3aa
NA,TRBJ2-1,TRBV5-1,TRBD1,TGCGCCAGCAGCTTGGGCGGACAGGGGTCCTACAATGAGCAGTTCTTC,CASSLGGQGSYNEQFF
NA,TRBJ2-6,TRBV18,NA,TGTGCCAGCTCACTACAGGGACAAGGCCTCACTCCTGGGGCCAACGTCCTGACTTTC,CASSLQGQGLTPGANVLTF
NA,TRBJ2-1,TRBV12-3/TRBV12-4,NA,TGTGCCAGCCTGTGGGGAGGTAACGATGAGCAGTTCTTC,CASLWGGNDEQFF
NA,TRBJ2-2,TRBV21-1,NA,TGTGCCAGCAGCAACAAAAGGACTAGCGGGGTGACTGAGAACACCGGGGAGCTGTTTTTT,CASSNKRTSGVTENTGELFF
NA,TRBJ2-2,TRBV2,TRBD1,TGTGCCAGTCTGACAGGGTCGATCACCGGGGAGCTGTTTTTT,CASLTGSITGELFF
NA,TRBJ2-3,TRBV7-2,NA,TGTGCCAGCAGCCCATGGGACTCGGGAGATACGCAGTATTTT,CASSPWDSGDTQYF
NA,TRBJ2-3,TRBV11-2,NA,TGTGCCAGCAGCCAAGCTTCAATTAGCACAGATACGCAGTATTTT,CASSQASISTDTQYF
NA,TRBJ2-7,TRBV5-1,TRBD2,TGCGCCAGCAGCACCGGGACTAGCGGGGGTTATTACGAGCAGTACTTC,CASSTGTSGGYYEQYF
NA,TRBJ1-5,TRBV1,NA,TGCACCAGCAGCCTTACAGGGGCGACCGATCAGCCCCAGCATTTT,CTSSLTGATDQPQHF
NA,TRBJ1-2,TRBV5-5,NA,TGTGCCAGCAGCTCCGAGTCAGGGGATCTCGGCGGCTACACCTTC,CASSSESGDLGGYTF
NA,TRBJ1-1,TRBV11-2,TRBD1,TGTGCCAGCACCAGGGACAGGGGCCCTGAAGCTTTCTTT,CASTRDRGPEAFF
NA,TRBJ1-1,TRBV7-9,NA,TGTGCCAGCTCCCTCGGTACTGAAGCTTTCTTT,CASSLGTEAFF
once,TRBJ2-3,TRBV3-1/TRBV3-2,NA,TGTGCCAGCAGCCAAACATTGGCGGGGAGCACAGATACGCAGTATTTT,CASSQTLAGSTDTQYF
NA,TRBJ2-5,TRBV19,TRBD2,TGTGCCAGTAGTATTCTAGCGGGGGAGACCCAGTACTTC,CASSILAGETQYF
NA,TRBJ2-7,TRBV28,NA,TGTGCCAGCAGTTTCACAGCAGCCTACGAGCAGTACTTC,CASSFTAAYEQYF
few,TRBJ2-5,TRBV7-9,NA,TGTGCCAGCAGCTTAAGGGGGGGCCGGGAGACCCAGTACTTC,CASSLRGGRETQYF
NA,TRBJ1-4,TRBV5-1,NA,TGCGCCAGCAGCACGGAAGGAGCAACTAATGAAAAACTGTTTTTT,CASSTEGATNEKLFF
NA,TRBJ1-5,TRBV15,NA,TGTGCCACCAGCACCACCTTAGGACTGGAAAATAATCAGCCCCAGCATTTT,CATSTTLGLENNQPQHF
NA,TRBJ1-6,TRBV19,NA,TGTGCCAGTAGGTCGGCCAGGGGAGTTCCACCCCTCCACTTT,CASRSARGVPPLHF
NA,TRBJ1-1,TRBV10-3,TRBD1,TGTGCCATGGGACAGGGGGCTAATGAAGCTTTCTTT,CAMGQGANEAFF
once,TRBJ2-6,TRBV9,NA,TGTGCCAGCAGCGAGCCCGGGGGTTCTGGGGCCAACGTCCTGACTTTC,CASSEPGGSGANVLTF
NA,TRBJ2-4,TRBV28,NA,TGTGCCAGCAGCCGGGGTACTGAAAACATTCAGTACTTC,CASSRGTENIQYF
NA,TRBJ1-4,TRBV7-9,TRBD1,TGTGCCAGCAGTTCCTGGGACAGGGCCCGGGAAAAACTGTTTTTT,CASSSWDRAREKLFF
once,TRBJ1-3,TRBV18,NA,TGTGCCAGCTCACCTTTAGAGGGCCGGGACACGTTAAGGAACACCATATATTTT,CASSPLEGRDTLRNTIYF
NA,TRBJ2-5,TRBV10-2,TRBD2,TGCGCCAGCAGGGTAGCGGGGGGGGTTTTGGAGACCCAGTACTTC,CASRVAGGVLETQYF
NA,TRBJ2-4,TRBV2,NA,TGTGCCAGCTACCCCGGGGGGCTTGGAAACATTCAGTACTTC,CASYPGGLGNIQYF
NA,TRBJ1-1,TRBV4-2,TRBD1,TGTGCCAGCAGCCGTACCGGGACAGTGAACACTGAAGCTTTCTTT,CASSRTGTVNTEAFF
NA,TRBJ1-5,TRBV7-9,NA,TGTGCCAGCACCCCGACAGGCGAACACAATCAGCCCCAGCATTTT,CASTPTGEHNQPQHF
NA,TRBJ2-1,TRBV19,NA,TGTGCCAGTAGTATAGTTCCGGGAGCTGACAATGAGCAGTTCTTC,CASSIVPGADNEQFF
NA,TRBJ2-1,TRBV11-2,TRBD2,TGTGCCAGCAGCTCCGGGGGGTACAATGAGCAGTTCTTC,CASSSGGYNEQFF
NA,TRBJ1-1,TRBV18,NA,TGTGCCAGCTCACCACAGGGGGGGGACACTGAAGCTTTCTTT,CASSPQGGDTEAFF
once,TRBJ1-1,TRBV5-6,NA,TGTGCCAGCAGCTTCCGGGGTGCAGAAGCTTTCTTT,CASSFRGAEAFF
NA,TRBJ2-5,TRBV9,NA,TGTGCCAGCAGCGTAGCTATTAGCGGTCTGGAGACCCAGTACTTC,CASSVAISGLETQYF
NA,TRBJ1-2,TRBV6-6,NA,TGTGCCAGCAGTCCCGGGGTAGACTATGGCTACACCTTC,CASSPGVDYGYTF
NA,TRBJ2-3,TRBV28,TRBD2,TGTGCCAGCAGTTTCGGCGGGGGGGCACGAGATACGCAGTATTTT,CASSFGGGARDTQYF
once,TRBJ2-6,TRBV3-1/TRBV3-2,NA,TGTGCCAGCACTGTCCGCGGTACTGGGGCCAACGTCCTGACTTTC,CASTVRGTGANVLTF
NA,TRBJ1-3,TRBV9,TRBD1,TGTGCCAGCAGCGTAGCTGGACAGGGGGCTGGAAACACCATATATTTT,CASSVAGQGAGNTIYF
NA,TRBJ2-2,TRBV4-1,NA,TGCGCCAGCAGCCAAGGGAGACTTATCACCGGGGAGCTGTTTTTT,CASSQGRLITGELFF
NA,TRBJ1-5,TRBV6-5,TRBD1,TGTGCCAGCAGTTACGACAGGGTGGGTAGTCAGCCCCAGCATTTT,CASSYDRVGSQPQHF
once,TRBJ1-1,TRBV19,NA,TGTGCCAGTAGTGTTGTTTCAGGGTCGAACACTGAAGCTTTCTTT,CASSVVSGSNTEAFF
NA,TRBJ2-7,TRBV28,TRBD1,TGTGCCAGCAGCCTCCCGACAGGGACAGGCGGCGAGCAGTACTTC,CASSLPTGTGGEQYF
NA,TRBJ1-6,TRBV10-2,NA,TGCGCCAGCAGTGAGTCGTTAACAGGTTTATCACCCCTCCACTTT,CASSESLTGLSPLHF
NA,TRBJ1-6,TRBV5-4,NA,TGTGCCAGCAGCCCCGACGGAGGGAATTCACCCCTCCACTTT,CASSPDGGNSPLHF
NA,TRBJ2-2,TRBV10-2,TRBD2,TGCGCCAGCAGCCTAGCGGGCACCGGGGAGCTGTTTTTT,CASSLAGTGELFF
NA,TRBJ2-3,TRBV27,TRBD1,TGTGCCAGCAGTTTCCTCGCCCGAGGGACAGGGATGGGAGATACGCAGTATTTT,CASSFLARGTGMGDTQYF
NA,TRBJ2-7,TRBV10-3,TRBD2,TGTGCCATCAGTGGGGATTGGGCGGGGGGCTCTTTCGAGCAGTACTTC,CAISGDWAGGSFEQYF
NA,TRBJ1-2,TRBV11-2,NA,TGTGCCAGCAGCTTACAGGGGACGTCGCGCACCTTC,CASSLQGTSRTF
NA,TRBJ2-5,TRBV24-1,NA,TGTGCCACCAGTGATTTGCCGGGGATGGGCGAGACCCAGTACTTC,CATSDLPGMGETQYF
NA,TRBJ1-5,TRBV7-8,TRBD1,TGTGCCAGCAGCCGCGACAGGGCGGTAAGTCAGCCCCAGCATTTT,CASSRDRAVSQPQHF
NA,TRBJ2-2,TRBV2,TRBD2,TGTGCCAGCACAGCGGGGGGGCTCGACACCGGGGAGCTGTTTTTT,CASTAGGLDTGELFF
NA,TRBJ1-6,TRBV13,TRBD1,TGTGCCAGCAGCTCCACCGGGACAGGGGCCCCAGCCCTCCACTTT,CASSSTGTGAPALHF
NA,TRBJ1-1,TRBV19,NA,TGTGCCAGTAGTAGTGGCGGGATGAGCACTGAAGCTTTCTTT,CASSSGGMSTEAFF
NA,TRBJ2-2,TRBV11-1,NA,TGTGCCAGCAGCCCAAATGGGGGACAGAACACCGGGGAGCTGTTTTTT,CASSPNGGQNTGELFF
NA,TRBJ2-2,TRBV12-3/TRBV12-4,NA,TGTGCCAGCAGCCATGAGAGGGGGGAGCTGTTTTTT,CASSHERGELFF
NA,TRBJ2-1,TRBV12-5,NA,TGTGCTAGTGGTTTGGGGGGCTATGAGCAGTTCTTC,CASGLGGYEQFF
NA,TRBJ1-1,TRBV18,NA,TGTGCCAGCTCACAAACAGGGGAAGCTTTCTTT,CASSQTGEAFF
NA,TRBJ1-5,TRBV19,TRBD1,TGTGCCAGTAGTAGAGGGGACAGCATTCCTCAGCCCCAGCATTTT,CASSRGDSIPQPQHF